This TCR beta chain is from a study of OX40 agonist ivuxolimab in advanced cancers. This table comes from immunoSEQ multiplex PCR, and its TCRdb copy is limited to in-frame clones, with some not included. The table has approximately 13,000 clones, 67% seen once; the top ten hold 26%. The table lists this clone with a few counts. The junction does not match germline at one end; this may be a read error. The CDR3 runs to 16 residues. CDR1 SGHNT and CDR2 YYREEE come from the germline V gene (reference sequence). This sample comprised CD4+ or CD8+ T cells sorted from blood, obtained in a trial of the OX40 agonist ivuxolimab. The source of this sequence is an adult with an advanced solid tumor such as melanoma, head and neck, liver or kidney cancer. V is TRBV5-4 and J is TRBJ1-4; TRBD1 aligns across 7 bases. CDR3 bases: TGCGCCAGCAGCCAAGGGGTCGACAGGGCAGATGAAAAACTGTTTTTT. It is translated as CASSQGVDRADEKLFF.